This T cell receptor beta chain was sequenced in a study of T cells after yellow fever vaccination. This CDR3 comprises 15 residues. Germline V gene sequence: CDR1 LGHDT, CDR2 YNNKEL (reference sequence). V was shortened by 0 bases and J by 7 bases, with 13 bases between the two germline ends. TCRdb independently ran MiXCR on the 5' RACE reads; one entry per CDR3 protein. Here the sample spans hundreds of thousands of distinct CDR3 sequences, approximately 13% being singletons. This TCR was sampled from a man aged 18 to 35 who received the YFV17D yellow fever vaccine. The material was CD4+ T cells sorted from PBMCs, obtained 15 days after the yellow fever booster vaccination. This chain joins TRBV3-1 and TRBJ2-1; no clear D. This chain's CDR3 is CASSQDHRVINEQFF. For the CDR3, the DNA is TGTGCCAGCAGCCAAGACCACCGTGTCATTAATGAGCAGTTCTTC.